The rows below give T cell receptor beta chains drawn from one sample of a study of vaccination effects on CD4 cells after COVID-19. Clones were read by immunoSEQ multiplex PCR, and TCRdb kept only the in-frame ones, dropping some. Of fewer than 85,000 clones in the sample, 78% were seen once. Antigen specificity for these receptors is unknown. The specimen comprised CD4+ T cells from PBMCs cultured with SARS-CoV-2 spike peptides, sampled before COVID-19 vaccination. Every receptor here comes from a human donor who received a COVID-19 vaccine. CDR3s include the opening cysteine and the closing phenylalanine or tryptophan. The order of the fields is J gene, clone size, V gene, D gene, CDR3 DNA, CDR3 protein. A D gene is named only where the DNA matches it firmly. Not every row has a clone size; where given, it reads once, few, many or a size class.

TRBJ2-3 | NA | TRBV5-1 | NA | TGCGCCAGCAGTCCGGGGCGGGCAGATACGCAGTATTTT | CASSPGRADTQYF
TRBJ1-1 | NA | TRBV25-1 | NA | TGTGCCAGCAGGAATCTAAACGGGGGAAGGACTGAAGCTTTCTTT | CASRNLNGGRTEAFF
TRBJ1-2 | NA | TRBV6-1 | NA | TGTGCCAGCAGTGAACGAAGTTATGGCTACACCTTC | CASSERSYGYTF
TRBJ1-2 | NA | TRBV5-4 | NA | TGTGCCAGCAGCTTGGCCGGAGGGGGTAACCCCTATGGCTACACCTTC | CASSLAGGGNPYGYTF
TRBJ2-5 | NA | TRBV5-6 | NA | TGTGCCAGCAGCTCAAAAACACAGGGGGGGTGGACCCAGTACTTC | CASSSKTQGGWTQYF
TRBJ1-5 | few | TRBV2 | TRBD1 | TGTGCCAGCAGTGCGGACAGGGCTAGCAATCAGCCCCAGCATTTT | CASSADRASNQPQHF
TRBJ2-1 | NA | TRBV7-8 | NA | TGTGCCAGCAGCTTATCAGGAACGGGCGATGAGCAGTTCTTC | CASSLSGTGDEQFF
TRBJ2-3 | NA | TRBV4-3 | TRBD2 | TGCGCCAGCAGCCGGGAGGGAACTAGCACAGACACGCAGTATTTT | CASSREGTSTDTQYF
TRBJ1-3 | NA | TRBV6-6 | TRBD1 | TGTGCATCCTTGGACAGGGGCGATGGAAACACCATATATTTT | CASLDRGDGNTIYF
TRBJ1-2 | NA | TRBV5-1 | NA | TGCGCCAGCAGCGCCAATTCACCCAAAGATAACTATGGCTACACCTTC | CASSANSPKDNYGYTF
TRBJ2-3 | NA | TRBV10-2 | TRBD2 | TGCGCCAGCAATCGCGGGGGGACCCTAGATACGCAGTATTTT | CASNRGGTLDTQYF
TRBJ1-2 | NA | TRBV5-4 | NA | TGTGCCAGCAGCCCGACCCAGGCAGTTAACTATGGCTACACCTTC | CASSPTQAVNYGYTF
TRBJ1-2 | NA | TRBV30 | TRBD1 | TGTGCCTGGATGATCGACAGGGCCATTGGGGGCTACACCTTC | CAWMIDRAIGGYTF
TRBJ2-6 | NA | TRBV5-1 | TRBD1 | TGCGCCAGCAGCCCCCGGGACAGGGGCTCTGGGGCCAACGTCCTGACTTTC | CASSPRDRGSGANVLTF
TRBJ2-2 | NA | TRBV14 | TRBD1 | TGTGCCAGCAGCCAACGGACAGGGCAGGCCGGGGAGCTGTTTTTT | CASSQRTGQAGELFF
TRBJ2-6 | once | TRBV7-2 | NA | TGTGCCAGCAGCTTAGCGGGCCCGCCTCGCGTATCTGGGGCCAACGTCCTGACTTTC | CASSLAGPPRVSGANVLTF
TRBJ2-2 | NA | TRBV24-1 | NA | TGTGCCACCAGTGACCAGGGATTTACCGGGGAGCTGTTTTTT | CATSDQGFTGELFF
TRBJ2-2 | NA | TRBV2 | NA | TGTGCCAGCAATACAGCCAACACCGGGGAGCTGTTTTTT | CASNTANTGELFF
TRBJ1-5 | NA | TRBV18 | NA | TGTGCCAGCTCACCAGGCTTACAGGGAGGACAGCCCCAGCATTTT | CASSPGLQGGQPQHF
TRBJ2-1 | once | TRBV4-3 | NA | TGCGCCAGCAGCCAAGATCAGAGACGGTCTGTCGATGAGCAGTTCTTC | CASSQDQRRSVDEQFF
TRBJ2-5 | NA | TRBV18 | TRBD2 | TGTGCCAGCGGCGGACTAGCGGAGACCCAGTACTTC | CASGGLAETQYF
TRBJ2-3 | NA | TRBV5-1 | TRBD1 | TGCGCCAGCAGCAAAACCGGGACAGGCACAGATACGCAGTATTTT | CASSKTGTGTDTQYF
TRBJ2-1 | once | TRBV12-3/TRBV12-4 | NA | TGTGCCAGCAGTCGGGCCGTGGGTGAGCAGTTCTTC | CASSRAVGEQFF
TRBJ1-1 | once | TRBV1 | NA | TGCACCAGCAGCCAAGCCGGGAATGAAGCTTTCTTT | CTSSQAGNEAFF
TRBJ2-1 | NA | TRBV19 | TRBD2 | TGTGCCAGTAGTTCCCGGGGGAGGGGTTCCTACAATGAGCAGTTCTTC | CASSSRGRGSYNEQFF
TRBJ2-6 | NA | TRBV5-1 | NA | TGCGCCAGCAGCAACAGGGATTTGTCTGGGGCCAACGTCCTGACTTTC | CASSNRDLSGANVLTF
TRBJ2-3 | NA | TRBV5-5 | NA | TGTGCCAGCAGCTTCGGAAGGACCAAGACAGATACGCAGTATTTT | CASSFGRTKTDTQYF
TRBJ2-2 | NA | TRBV5-1 | TRBD1 | TGCGCCAGCAGCTTGTTCGGGACAGGGGGCTCCGGGGAGCTGTTTTTT | CASSLFGTGGSGELFF
TRBJ2-1 | NA | TRBV4-2 | NA | TGTGCCAGCAGCCAATCAGGACCATGGGGTAATTTCCCTAGCTCCTACAATGAGCAGTTCTTC | CASSQSGPWGNFPSSYNEQFF
TRBJ2-1 | NA | TRBV6-4 | NA | TGTGCCAGCAGTCCCCTGGGGCGGTACAATGAGCAGTTCTTC | CASSPLGRYNEQFF
TRBJ1-3 | NA | TRBV5-4 | TRBD1 | TGTGCCAGCAGCTTGGACAGGGGGTCTGGAAACACCATATATTTT | CASSLDRGSGNTIYF
TRBJ2-5 | NA | TRBV3-1/TRBV3-2 | NA | TGTGCCAGCAGCCAACAGACTGGGGAGACCCAGTACTTC | CASSQQTGETQYF
TRBJ2-5 | NA | TRBV6-2/TRBV6-3 | TRBD2 | TGTGCCAGCAGTTACACCGGGACTAGCGGAGAGACCCAGTACTTC | CASSYTGTSGETQYF
TRBJ1-3 | NA | TRBV30 | NA | TGTGCCTGGAGTTTAAGCCGCACCTACCTCTCTGGAAACACCATATATTTT | CAWSLSRTYLSGNTIYF
TRBJ2-2 | NA | TRBV7-3 | NA | TGTGCCAGCAGTCGCCGACCGGGGTTGGGAACCGGGGAGCTGTTTTTT | CASSRRPGLGTGELFF
TRBJ2-4 | NA | TRBV19 | TRBD1 | TGTGCCAGTAGCCGCTTACCGGGACAGGGTTCTGGCATTCAGTACTTC | CASSRLPGQGSGIQYF
TRBJ2-5 | NA | TRBV24-1 | TRBD1 | TGTGCCACCAGTGATCTGACAGGGGGCGAACAAGAGACCCAGTACTTC | CATSDLTGGEQETQYF
TRBJ1-6 | NA | TRBV7-7 | NA | TGTGCCAGCAGCTTTTCGTCCGATTCACCCCTCCACTTT | CASSFSSDSPLHF
TRBJ1-5 | NA | TRBV7-2 | TRBD1 | TGTGCCAGCAGCTTCTGGGACAGCGGGGACAATCAGCCCCAGCATTTT | CASSFWDSGDNQPQHF
TRBJ2-6 | NA | TRBV3-1/TRBV3-2 | NA | TGTGCCAGCAATTCGGAGTACTTGGGGCCCACGAGCTCTGGGGCCAACGTCCTGACTTTC | CASNSEYLGPTSSGANVLTF
TRBJ2-5 | NA | TRBV7-9 | NA | TGTGCCAGCAGCCAAGGACAGCAAGAGACCCAGTACTTC | CASSQGQQETQYF
TRBJ2-5 | few | TRBV5-4 | NA | TGTGCCAGCGTCGCGGGGCGCGAAGAGACCCAGTACTTC | CASVAGREETQYF
TRBJ2-1 | NA | TRBV4-1 | NA | TGCGCCAGCAGCCAAAAAAGGCGGGACAGCGGCGATGAGCAGTTCTTC | CASSQKRRDSGDEQFF
TRBJ2-5 | NA | TRBV24-1 | NA | TGTGCCACCAGTGATACCATCGGCGGGGAGCTAAAGACCCAGTACTTC | CATSDTIGGELKTQYF
TRBJ2-2 | NA | TRBV4-1 | NA | TGCGCCAGCAGCCAAGAAACGGGGTTCACCGGGGAGCTGTTTTTT | CASSQETGFTGELFF
TRBJ2-1 | NA | TRBV5-1 | TRBD2 | TGCGCCAGCAGCTTGGCTCTAAGAATCTCGACGGGGGGCAATGAGCAGTTCTTC | CASSLALRISTGGNEQFF
TRBJ2-3 | NA | TRBV5-1 | TRBD2 | TGCGCCAGCGGGTCGGGACTACATACAGATACGCAGTATTTT | CASGSGLHTDTQYF
TRBJ2-5 | NA | TRBV21-1 | NA | TGTGCCAGCAGCAAAGGACAGGACCAAGAGACCCAGTACTTC | CASSKGQDQETQYF
TRBJ2-2 | NA | TRBV5-4 | NA | TGTGCCAGCAGCCGGTCCGGAGGGGTGGCCGGGGAGCTGTTTTTT | CASSRSGGVAGELFF
TRBJ1-5 | NA | TRBV19 | NA | TGTGCCAGTATTGAGGGACCGGGCAATCAGCCCCAGCATTTT | CASIEGPGNQPQHF